The text below deals with one T cell receptor (beta chain). Its antigen is unknown. The record originates from a study of OX40 agonist ivuxolimab in advanced cancers. After removal of 1 base from V and 6 bases from J, the junction contained 8 bases not matched to a gene. Germline lookup yields CDR1 MNHEY and CDR2 SMNVEV (reference sequence). This CDR3 region has 15 residues. Method: immunoSEQ multiplex PCR; TCRdb's copy keeps in-frame clones and lacks some. The sample yields about 69,000 clones, 60% to 85% seen once. Study results and limitations: Also showing low normalized T-cell clonal expansion were some of the nonresponders.

The V gene is TRBV27, the J gene TRBJ2-7; the match to TRBD1 covers 8 bases. This TCR was recovered from an adult with an advanced solid tumor such as melanoma, head and neck, liver or kidney cancer. The sequenced sample was CD4+ or CD8+ T cells sorted from blood, obtained in a trial of the OX40 agonist ivuxolimab. The CDR3 reads CASSLFPGGYGEQYF. As DNA, the CDR3 is TGTGCCAGCAGTTTATTTCCAGGGGGCTATGGCGAGCAGTACTTC.